These 18 T cell receptor beta chains came from one sample sequenced in a study of blood T cell repertoires in COVID-19. Sequencing used immunoSEQ multiplex PCR; TCRdb keeps in-frame clones, though not all of them. The table shows about 240,000 clones, with roughly 85% occurring only once. Sequencing input: PBMCs or T cells enriched from blood (not recorded which). The source of these receptors is a woman between 40 and 50 years old who had been exposed to COVID-19.

The chain couples TRBV25-1 to TRBJ2-1; 8 bases map to TRBD1. This CDR3 is 15 amino acids long. Trimming cost V 2 bases and J 1 base; bases outside gene matches: 1. The germline gives CDR1 MGHDK, CDR2 SYGVNS. CDR3 nucleotide sequence: TGTGCCAGCAGTGAACAGGGGGCTTCCTACAATGAGCAGTTCTTC. Translated, it gives CASSEQGASYNEQFF.

Remarks on this clone: Other nucleotide sequences in the sample specify the same CDR3. The CDR3 loop is CASSRDTQETQYF. DNA for the CDR3: TGTGCCAGCAGTCGGGACACGCAAGAGACCCAGTACTTC. The chain recombines TRBV2 with TRBJ2-5; weak D call: TRBD1 (6 bases). The CDR3 contains 13 residues. CDR1 and CDR2 from the germline V gene are SNHLY and FYNNEI. The ends were cut back, 5 bases at V and 2 bases at J, with 9 bases in the middle. Looking up the rest from reference TRBV2 and TRBJ2-5 gives the full variable domain: EPEVTQTPSHQVTQMGQEVILRCVPISNHLYFYWYRQILGQKVEFLVSFYNNEISEKSEIFDDQFSVERPDGSNFTLKIRSTKLEDSAMYFCASSRDTQETQYFGPGTRLLVL.

This clone was seen only a few times. The rearrangement uses TRBV19 and TRBJ1-5; D may be TRBD1 (6 bases). CDR1 LNHDA and CDR2 SQIVND come from the germline V gene (reference sequence). V lost 3 bases and J lost 5, with 14 bases in between. The CDR3 loop spans 15 amino acids. In DNA form, the CDR3 reads TGTGCCAGTAGTATGGTCGTCAGGGGCTATCAGCCCCAGCATTTT. This encodes CASSMVVRGYQPQHF.

V and J are TRBV9 and TRBJ2-1; D is possibly TRBD1 (6 bases). The CDR3 is made up of 16 amino acids. V was cut by 0 bases and J by 6 bases, with 16 bases left in between. Germline V gene sequence: CDR1 SGDLS, CDR2 YYNGEE. This CDR3 is CASSVDLGQWGNEQFF. The CDR3 region has the DNA TGTGCCAGCAGCGTAGATTTAGGACAGTGGGGCAATGAGCAGTTCTTC.

This clone was recorded a few times. J is TRBJ2-3 and V is TRBV6-2 or TRBV6-3; 7 bases line up with TRBD2. The ends lost 6 bases at V and 7 bases at J; junction bases unmatched: 7. The CDR3 consists of 13 residues. In germline, CDR1 is MNHEY, CDR2 SVGEGT. CDR3 protein: CASSLERGYTQYF. The CDR3 DNA follows: TGTGCCAGCAGCCTTGAGCGGGGATATACGCAGTATTTT.

The V and J genes are TRBV7-2 and TRBJ1-2; 9 nucleotides agree with TRBD1. Germline loops: CDR1 SGHTA, CDR2 FQGNSA. V shed 5 bases and J 3 bases; nucleotides not matched to a gene: 4. There are 14 residues in the CDR3. The CDR3 coding sequence is TGTGCCAGCAGCGACAGGGGGAGGTACTATGGCTACACCTTC. Amino acids: CASSDRGRYYGYTF.

This clone was seen only a few times. V is TRBV7-2 and J is TRBJ2-1; TRBD2 is a possible D gene (5 bases). The CDR3 runs 13 residues. Germline CDR1 and CDR2: SGHTA and FQGNSA. Between the trimmed V and J ends, which lost 4 bases and 9 bases, there was a span of 13 bases. The CDR3 region is CASSSGRGSEQFF. The CDR3 DNA follows: TGTGCCAGCAGCTCCGGCCGGGGAAGTGAGCAGTTCTTC.

The J gene is TRBJ2-1, the V gene TRBV28, with TRBD1 matching 7 bases. The CDR3 totals 15 residues. Trimming took 2 bases from V and 6 from J; bases not matched to a gene: 7. Germline assignment: CDR1 MDHEN and CDR2 SYDVKM. The CDR3 region is CASSLSGTAINEQFF. Here the CDR3 DNA reads TGTGCCAGCAGTTTAAGTGGGACAGCGATCAATGAGCAGTTCTTC.

The V and J genes are TRBV10-2 and TRBJ1-2; 8 nucleotides agree with TRBD1. In germline, CDR1 is WSHSY, CDR2 SAAADI. The V gene end was trimmed by 3 bases and the J gene end by 3 bases; junction bases not matched to a gene: 0. CDR3 length: 13 amino acids. In nucleotides, the CDR3 is TGCGCCAGCAGTGAACAGGGGGACTATGGCTACACCTTC. Translation: CASSEQGDYGYTF.

This clone occurred a few times. The DNA of the CDR3 is TGTGCCAGCAGCTTAGCGCCGTCAGATAATGAAAAACTGTTTTTT. Protein product: CASSLAPSDNEKLFF. This chain joins TRBV7-9 and TRBJ1-4, with no clear D. Trimming removed 0 bases from V and 4 bases from J, with 9 bases in between. From germline, CDR1 is SEHNR and CDR2 FQNEAQ (reference sequence). The CDR3 consists of 15 residues.

This sequence joins TRBV6-2 or TRBV6-3 and TRBJ1-4, with 7 bases lining up with TRBD1. This CDR3 region has 12 residues. Losses at the gene ends were 4 bases for V and 7 bases for J; bases not matched to a gene: 0. CDR1 and CDR2 from the germline V gene are MNHEY and SVGEGT. The CDR3: CASSWTGEKLFF. The DNA of the CDR3 is TGTGCCAGCAGTTGGACAGGTGAAAAACTGTTTTTT.

This chain connects TRBV27 to TRBJ1-2; D is ambiguous. The germline gives CDR1 MNHEY, CDR2 SMNVEV (reference sequence). V dropped 4 bases and J dropped 4 bases, with 10 bases sitting between them. The CDR3 consists of 13 residues. The DNA of the CDR3 is TGTGCCAGCAGTTATGGAGGGTTCTATGGCTACACCTTC. This translates into CASSYGGFYGYTF.

The V gene is TRBV29-1, the J gene TRBJ1-2; 9 nucleotides match TRBD1. The CDR3 sequence is 15 residues long. Germline CDR1 is SQVTM and CDR2 is ANQGSEA. The trim removed 3 bases at V and 5 bases at J, leaving 10 bases unmatched. Written as DNA, the CDR3 is TGCAGCGTTGAGGTCCCACAGGGGGCCTTTTATGGCTACACCTTC. Amino acids: CSVEVPQGAFYGYTF.

V usage is TRBV6-5 and J usage is TRBJ1-1; D call uncertain. The germline CDR1 and CDR2 sequences are MNHEY and SVGAGI. V was shortened by 7 bases and J by 8 bases, with 11 bases between the two germline ends. This CDR3 is 11 amino acids long. In nucleotides, the CDR3 is TGTGCCAGCACCCTGGTTGAGGAAGCTTTCTTT. Its translation: CASTLVEEAFF.

The rearrangement joins TRBV10-3 to TRBJ2-3; weak D call: TRBD2 (5 bases). With 4 bases removed from V and 2 bases from J, the gap between germline ends came to 10 bases. This CDR3 is built from 14 residues. CDR1 is ENHRY and CDR2 is SYGVKD in the germline V gene. The DNA of the CDR3 is TGTGCCATCAGTGTGAGCGGATTCACAGATACGCAGTATTTT. It encodes CAISVSGFTDTQYF.

This sequence joins TRBV3-1 (or the pseudogene TRBV3-2) and TRBJ2-3; TRBD2 aligns across 14 bases. The V and J ends lost 2 bases and 8 bases, in that order; junction bases with no gene match: 9. The CDR3 has 17 residues. Germline V gene data show CDR1 as LGHDT and CDR2 as YNNKEL (reference sequence). The CDR3 DNA sequence: TGTGCCAGCAGCCAACGGCCTAGACTAGCGGGGGGGCGTACGCAGTATTTT. Translating gives CASSQRPRLAGGRTQYF.

This chain joins TRBV3-1 (or the pseudogene TRBV3-2) and TRBJ2-7; a weak D match, TRBD1 (6 bases). The CDR3 length is 14 residues. Deletions cut 1 base from V and 6 bases from J, with 13 bases between. CDR1 is LGHDT, CDR2 YNNKEL, per germline (reference sequence). The CDR3 bases are TGTGCCAGCAGCCAAGTGTCGGTCAGGGGCGAGCAGTACTTC. It encodes CASSQVSVRGEQYF.

J is TRBJ2-5 and V is TRBV7-2; 13 positions agree with TRBD2. The germline gives CDR1 SGHTA, CDR2 FQGNSA. V lost 5 bases to trimming and J lost 5 bases; unmatched junction nucleotides: 14. CDR3 size: 18 residues. CDR3 in DNA: TGTGCCAGCAGCCGTAACCCGCCGGGACTAGCGGGGATGGAGACCCAGTACTTC. It yields the protein CASSRNPPGLAGMETQYF.